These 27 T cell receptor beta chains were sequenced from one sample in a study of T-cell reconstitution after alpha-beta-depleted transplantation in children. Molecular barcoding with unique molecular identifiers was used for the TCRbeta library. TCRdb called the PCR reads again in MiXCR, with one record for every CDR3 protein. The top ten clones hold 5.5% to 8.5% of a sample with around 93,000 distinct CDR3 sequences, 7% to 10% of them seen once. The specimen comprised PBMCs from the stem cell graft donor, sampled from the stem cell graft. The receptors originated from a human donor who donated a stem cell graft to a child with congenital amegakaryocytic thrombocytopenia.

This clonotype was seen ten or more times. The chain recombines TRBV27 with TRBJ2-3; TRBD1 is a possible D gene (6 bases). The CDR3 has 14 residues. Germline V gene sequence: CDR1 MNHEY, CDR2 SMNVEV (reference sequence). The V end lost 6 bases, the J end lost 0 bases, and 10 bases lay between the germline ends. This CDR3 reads CASRRTVSTDTQYF. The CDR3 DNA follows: TGTGCCAGCAGGAGGACAGTAAGCACAGATACGCAGTATTTT.

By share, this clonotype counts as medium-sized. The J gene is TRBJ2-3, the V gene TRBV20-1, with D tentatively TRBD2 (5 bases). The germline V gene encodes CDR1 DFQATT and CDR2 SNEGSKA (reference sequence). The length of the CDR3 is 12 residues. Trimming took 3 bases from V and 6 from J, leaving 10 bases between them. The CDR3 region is CSASAGPDTQYF. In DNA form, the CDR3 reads TGCAGTGCTAGCGCGGGCCCTGATACGCAGTATTTT.

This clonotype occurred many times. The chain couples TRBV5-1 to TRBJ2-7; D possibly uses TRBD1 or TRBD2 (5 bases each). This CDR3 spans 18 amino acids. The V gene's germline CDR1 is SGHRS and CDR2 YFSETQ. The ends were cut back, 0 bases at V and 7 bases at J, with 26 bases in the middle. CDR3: CASSLVVPGPDPSTEQYF. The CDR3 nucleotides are TGCGCCAGCAGCTTGGTCGTGCCGGGACCGGACCCTTCTACGGAGCAGTACTTC.

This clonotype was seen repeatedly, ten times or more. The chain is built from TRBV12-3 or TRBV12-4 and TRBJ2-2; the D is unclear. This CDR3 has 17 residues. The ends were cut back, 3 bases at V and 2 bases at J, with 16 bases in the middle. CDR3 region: CASSFQSYWTNTGELFF. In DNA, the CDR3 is TGTGCCAGCAGTTTTCAAAGTTACTGGACCAACACCGGGGAGCTGTTTTTT.

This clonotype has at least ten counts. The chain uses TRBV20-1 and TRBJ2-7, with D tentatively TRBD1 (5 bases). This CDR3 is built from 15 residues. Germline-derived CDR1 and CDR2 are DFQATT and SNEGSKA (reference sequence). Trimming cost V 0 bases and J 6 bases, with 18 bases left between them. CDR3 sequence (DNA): TGCAGTGCTAGAGATCGTGGGTCAGGGTTTTTCGAGCAGTACTTC. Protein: CSARDRGSGFFEQYF.

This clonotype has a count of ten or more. DNA for the CDR3: TGTGCCTGGAGTTCCTTACGTACAGGGGGAACCTATGGCTACACCTTC. As protein: CAWSSLRTGGTYGYTF. The chain has TRBV30 and TRBJ1-2; 8 bases are a match to TRBD1. The germline V gene encodes CDR1 GTSNPN and CDR2 SVGIG (reference sequence). The length of the CDR3 is 16 residues. The V gene end was trimmed by 2 bases and the J gene end by 4 bases; junction bases not matched to a gene: 12.

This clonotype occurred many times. CDR3: CASRLTDTQYF. DNA of the CDR3: TGTGCCAGCAGGCTCACAGATACGCAGTATTTT. The chain combines TRBV7-2 with TRBJ2-3, with D unclear. This CDR3 region has 11 residues. V was clipped by 6 bases and J by 2 bases, with 3 bases between them. Germline CDR1 and CDR2: SGHTA and FQGNSA.

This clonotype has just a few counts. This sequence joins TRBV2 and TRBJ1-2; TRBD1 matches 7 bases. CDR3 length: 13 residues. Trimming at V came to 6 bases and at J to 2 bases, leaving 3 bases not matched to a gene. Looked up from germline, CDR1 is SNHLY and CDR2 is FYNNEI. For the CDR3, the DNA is TGTGCCAGCAGCGACAGGGTAAACTATGGCTACACCTTC. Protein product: CASSDRVNYGYTF.

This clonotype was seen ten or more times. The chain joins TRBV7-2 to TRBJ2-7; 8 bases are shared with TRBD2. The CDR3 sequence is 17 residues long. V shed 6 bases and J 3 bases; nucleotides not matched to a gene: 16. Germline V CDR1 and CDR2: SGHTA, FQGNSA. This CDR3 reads CASSPNGLAGNGYEQYF. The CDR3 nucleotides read TGTGCCAGCAGTCCCAATGGGTTAGCGGGAAATGGCTACGAGCAGTACTTC.

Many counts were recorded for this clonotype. CDR3 amino acids: CASSLEPMSSYNEQFF. The CDR3 DNA sequence: TGTGCCAGCAGCTTAGAACCGATGAGCTCCTACAATGAGCAGTTCTTC. This sequence joins TRBV7-2 and TRBJ2-1; D call uncertain. Germline values: CDR1 SGHTA, CDR2 FQGNSA. The CDR3 has 16 amino acids. Between the trimmed V and J ends, which lost 1 base and 0 bases, there was a span of 10 bases.

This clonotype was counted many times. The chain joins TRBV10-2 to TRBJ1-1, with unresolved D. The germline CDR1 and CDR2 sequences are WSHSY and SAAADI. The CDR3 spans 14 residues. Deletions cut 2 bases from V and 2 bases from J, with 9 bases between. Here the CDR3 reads CASSERSGNTEAFF. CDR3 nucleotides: TGCGCCAGCAGTGAGAGGTCGGGTAACACTGAAGCTTTCTTT.

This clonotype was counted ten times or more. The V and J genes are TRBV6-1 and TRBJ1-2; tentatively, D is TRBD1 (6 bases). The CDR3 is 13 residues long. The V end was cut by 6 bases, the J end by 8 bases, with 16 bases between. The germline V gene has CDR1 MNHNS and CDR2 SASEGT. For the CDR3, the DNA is TGTGCCAGCAGCGAATCCGGACAGCGGGGCTACACCTTC. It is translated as CASSESGQRGYTF.

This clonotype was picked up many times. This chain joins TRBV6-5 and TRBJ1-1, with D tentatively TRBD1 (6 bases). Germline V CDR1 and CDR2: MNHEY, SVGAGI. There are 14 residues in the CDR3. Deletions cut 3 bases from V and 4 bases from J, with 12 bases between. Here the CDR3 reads CASSYQGTSTEAFF. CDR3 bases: TGTGCCAGCAGTTATCAGGGGACGAGCACTGAAGCTTTCTTT.

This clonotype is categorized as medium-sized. The CDR3 is CASSRSGTSGQETQYF. The CDR3 DNA follows: TGCGCCAGCAGCCGAAGCGGGACTAGCGGACAAGAGACCCAGTACTTC. The rearrangement links TRBV5-1 to TRBJ2-5; 11 bases agree with TRBD2. The germline V gene has CDR1 SGHRS and CDR2 YFSETQ. V shed 4 bases, J shed 2 bases, and the junction held 7 bases outside the gene matches. The CDR3 extends over 16 amino acids.

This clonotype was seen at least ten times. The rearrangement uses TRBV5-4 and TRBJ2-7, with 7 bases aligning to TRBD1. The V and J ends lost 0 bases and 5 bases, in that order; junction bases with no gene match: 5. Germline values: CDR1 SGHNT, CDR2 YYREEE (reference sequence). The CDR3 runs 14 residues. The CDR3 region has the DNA TGTGCCAGCAGCTTGGGAGGGGGCGAGAACGAGCAGTACTTC. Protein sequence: CASSLGGGENEQYF.

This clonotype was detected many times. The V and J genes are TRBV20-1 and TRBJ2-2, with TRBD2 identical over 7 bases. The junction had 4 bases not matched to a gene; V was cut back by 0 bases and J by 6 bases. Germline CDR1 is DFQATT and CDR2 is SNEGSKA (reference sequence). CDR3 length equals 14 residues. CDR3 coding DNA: TGCAGTGCTAGAGATCAAGGGAGGGCCGGGGAGCTGTTTTTT. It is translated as CSARDQGRAGELFF.

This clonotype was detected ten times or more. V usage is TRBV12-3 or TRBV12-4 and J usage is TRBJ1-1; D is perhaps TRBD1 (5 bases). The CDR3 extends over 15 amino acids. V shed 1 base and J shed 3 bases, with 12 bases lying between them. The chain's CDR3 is CASSLVGEGDTEAFF. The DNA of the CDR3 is TGTGCCAGCAGTTTAGTGGGGGAGGGCGACACTGAAGCTTTCTTT.

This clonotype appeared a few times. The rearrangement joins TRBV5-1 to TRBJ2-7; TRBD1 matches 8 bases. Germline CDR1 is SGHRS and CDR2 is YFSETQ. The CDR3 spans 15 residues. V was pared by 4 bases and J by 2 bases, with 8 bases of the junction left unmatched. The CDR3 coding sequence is TGCGCCAGCAGCCGGAGGACAGGGTTAGCCTACGAGCAGTACTTC. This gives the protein CASSRRTGLAYEQYF.

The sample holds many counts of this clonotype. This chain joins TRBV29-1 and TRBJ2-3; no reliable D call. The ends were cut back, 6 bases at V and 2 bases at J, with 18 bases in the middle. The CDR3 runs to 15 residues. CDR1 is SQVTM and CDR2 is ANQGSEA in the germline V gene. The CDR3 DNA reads TGCAGCGTCCTTAGGGCCACCCCTGCCACAGATACGCAGTATTTT. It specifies CSVLRATPATDTQYF.

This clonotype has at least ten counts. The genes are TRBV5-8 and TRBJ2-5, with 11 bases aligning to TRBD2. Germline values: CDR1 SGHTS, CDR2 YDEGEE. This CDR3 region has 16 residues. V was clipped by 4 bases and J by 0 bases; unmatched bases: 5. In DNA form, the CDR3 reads TGTGCCAGCAGCCTTAGACTAGCGGGGAACCAAGAGACCCAGTACTTC. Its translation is CASSLRLAGNQETQYF.

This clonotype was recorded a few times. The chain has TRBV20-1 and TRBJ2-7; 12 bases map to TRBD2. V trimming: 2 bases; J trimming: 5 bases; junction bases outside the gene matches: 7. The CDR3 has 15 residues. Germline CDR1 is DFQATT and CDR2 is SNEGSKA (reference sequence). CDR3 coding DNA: TGCAGTGCTAGACTAGCGGGAGGGTATAGCGACGAGCAGTACTTC. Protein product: CSARLAGGYSDEQYF.

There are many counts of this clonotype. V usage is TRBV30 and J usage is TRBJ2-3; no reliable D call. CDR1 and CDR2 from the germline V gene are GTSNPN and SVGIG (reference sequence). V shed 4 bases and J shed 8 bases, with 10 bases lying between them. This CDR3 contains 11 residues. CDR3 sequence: CAWNYGGTQYF. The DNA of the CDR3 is TGTGCCTGGAATTACGGTGGTACGCAGTATTTT.

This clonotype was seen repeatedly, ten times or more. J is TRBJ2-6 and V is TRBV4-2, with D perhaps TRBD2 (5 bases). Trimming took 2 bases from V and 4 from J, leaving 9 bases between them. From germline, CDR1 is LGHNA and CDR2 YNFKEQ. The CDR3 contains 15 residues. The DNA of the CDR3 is TGTGCCAGCAGCCAACCGGGGAGCGGGGCCAACGTCCTGACTTTC. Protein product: CASSQPGSGANVLTF.

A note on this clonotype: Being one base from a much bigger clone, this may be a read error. This CDR3 is CASSLWRLSTDTQYF. In DNA, the CDR3 is TGTGCCAGCAGTTTATGGCGCCTTAGCACAGATACGCAGTATTTT. This chain links TRBV12-3 or TRBV12-4 with TRBJ2-3; D is uncertain. Trimming removed 2 bases from V and 0 bases from J, with 9 bases in between. The CDR3 extends over 15 amino acids.

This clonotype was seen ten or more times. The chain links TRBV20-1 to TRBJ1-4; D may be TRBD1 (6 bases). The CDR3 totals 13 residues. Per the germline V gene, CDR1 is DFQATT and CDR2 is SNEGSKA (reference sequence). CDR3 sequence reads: CRPGGGSGEKLFF. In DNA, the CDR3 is TGCAGACCGGGCGGGGGCTCCGGTGAAAAACTGTTTTTT.

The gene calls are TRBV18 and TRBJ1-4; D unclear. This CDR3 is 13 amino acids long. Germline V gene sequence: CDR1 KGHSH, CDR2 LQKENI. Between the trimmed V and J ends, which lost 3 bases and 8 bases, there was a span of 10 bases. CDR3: CASSPLLEEKLFF. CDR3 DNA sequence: TGTGCCAGCTCACCCCTCTTGGAGGAAAAACTGTTTTTT.

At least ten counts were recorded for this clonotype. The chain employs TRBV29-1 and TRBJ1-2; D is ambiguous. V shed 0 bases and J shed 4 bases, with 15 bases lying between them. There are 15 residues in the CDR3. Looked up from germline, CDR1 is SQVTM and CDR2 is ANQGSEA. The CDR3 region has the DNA TGCAGCGTTGAAGACGCTAGAGCGCAGATCTATGGCTACACCTTC. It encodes CSVEDARAQIYGYTF.